This T cell receptor (beta chain) stems from a study of T cells expressing NK-cell markers. For the study at large: It was sorted CD3+CD56+NKG2C+, CD3+CD56+NKG2C- and CD3+CD56-NKG2C+ T cells that supplied the TCR beta repertoires.

In germline, CDR1 is SGHVS, CDR2 FQNEAQ. The CDR3 extends over 13 amino acids. With regard to this clonotype: Its target is unknown.

General study results and limits: Leadership of the CD3+CD56-NKG2C+ fraction also belonged to these clonotypes in a handful of donors. Whether expanded NKG2C+ T cell clones were HCMV specific stayed uncertain.

With the 5' RACE reads reprocessed, TCRdb shows one record per CDR3 protein and no DNA. Its table lists 300,000 to 450,000 distinct CDR3 sequences. Sequenced input: blood T cells: a sorted CD56 or NKG2C T cell subset, CD4+ or CD8+ T cells, or bulk PBMC T cells (not recorded which). This chain connects TRBV7-8 to TRBJ1-1. The receptor's source is a man aged 18-70 years in good health. CDR3 region: CASSLGSQTEAFF. Filled out from reference TRBV7-8 and TRBJ1-1, the complete variable domain reads GAGVSQSPRYKVAKRGQDVALRCDPISGHVSLFWYQQALGQGPEFLTYFQNEAQLDKSGLPSDRFFAERPEGSVSTLKIQRTQQEDSAVYLCASSLGSQTEAFFGQGTRLTVV.